The rows below give T cell receptor beta chains drawn from one sample of a study of identical twins. TCRdb reprocessed the 5' RACE reads via MiXCR and lists one record per CDR3 protein. Here the sample spans 310,000 or so distinct CDR3 sequences, 7.5% to 9.5% being singletons. The sample was also reused in another study, on yellow fever vaccine responses in identical twins.

The sample was CD8+ T cells sorted from blood. The receptors were sampled from a woman between 18 and 30 years old in good health. CDR3s include the opening cysteine and the closing phenylalanine or tryptophan. The order of the fields is clone size, D gene, J gene, V gene, CDR3 DNA, CDR3 protein. A D gene is named only where the DNA matches it firmly. Size values are once, few and many counts, or a class for expanded clones, and some rows have none.

clone_size: NA
d_call: TRBD2
j_call: TRBJ2-2
v_call: TRBV2
cdr3_nt: TGTGCCAGCAGAGACACTAGCGGGGCCGGGGAGCTGTTTTTT
cdr3_aa: CASRDTSGAGELFF

clone_size: NA
d_call: NA
j_call: TRBJ2-5
v_call: TRBV6-1
cdr3_nt: TGTGCCAGCAGAACTGGGGGAGGAGGAGGGTTATGGGAGACCCAGTACTTC
cdr3_aa: CASRTGGGGGLWETQYF

clone_size: NA
d_call: NA
j_call: TRBJ2-5
v_call: TRBV10-3
cdr3_nt: TGTGCCATCAGTGACATAATGGAGACCCAGTACTTC
cdr3_aa: CAISDIMETQYF

clone_size: few
d_call: NA
j_call: TRBJ2-6
v_call: TRBV5-1
cdr3_nt: TGCGCCAGCAGCTTAGAAGAGGGGGCTGGGGCCAACGTCCTGACTTTC
cdr3_aa: CASSLEEGAGANVLTF

clone_size: few
d_call: TRBD1
j_call: TRBJ2-5
v_call: TRBV13
cdr3_nt: TGTGCCAGCAGCTTAGGCCGACAGGGACAAGAGACCCAGTACTTC
cdr3_aa: CASSLGRQGQETQYF

clone_size: few
d_call: TRBD2
j_call: TRBJ2-7
v_call: TRBV4-1
cdr3_nt: TGCGCCAGCAGCGGGCTAGCGGGAGCGGGAGAGCAGTACTTC
cdr3_aa: CASSGLAGAGEQYF

clone_size: few
d_call: NA
j_call: TRBJ2-2
v_call: TRBV24-1
cdr3_nt: TGTGCCACCAGTGATATCAGGGGCGTTAACACCGGGGAGCTGTTTTTT
cdr3_aa: CATSDIRGVNTGELFF

clone_size: few
d_call: TRBD2
j_call: TRBJ2-4
v_call: TRBV7-2
cdr3_nt: TGTGCCAGCAGCTTGGAGGGGAGCGGGGGTTGGGAAAACATTCAGTACTTC
cdr3_aa: CASSLEGSGGWENIQYF

clone_size: NA
d_call: NA
j_call: TRBJ2-7
v_call: TRBV10-3
cdr3_nt: TGTGCCATCACAAGGCTTCCATTCGAATACGAGCAGTACTTC
cdr3_aa: CAITRLPFEYEQYF

clone_size: NA
d_call: NA
j_call: TRBJ2-1
v_call: TRBV7-2
cdr3_nt: TGTGCCAGCAGCTTCCGCGGGAATGTCTATGAGCAGTTCTTC
cdr3_aa: CASSFRGNVYEQFF

clone_size: NA
d_call: NA
j_call: TRBJ1-1
v_call: TRBV7-9
cdr3_nt: TGTGCCAGCAGCTTAGGAGGGGGGGACATTGAAGCTTTCTTT
cdr3_aa: CASSLGGGDIEAFF

clone_size: many
d_call: NA
j_call: TRBJ2-7
v_call: TRBV18
cdr3_nt: TGTGCCAGCTCACCAAGGGAAGGGCCCTACGAGCAGTACTTC
cdr3_aa: CASSPREGPYEQYF

clone_size: few
d_call: TRBD1
j_call: TRBJ1-1
v_call: TRBV5-1
cdr3_nt: TGCGCCAGCAGCTGGGAGGGGGCTCGGGACACTGAAGCTTTCTTT
cdr3_aa: CASSWEGARDTEAFF

clone_size: NA
d_call: NA
j_call: TRBJ2-1
v_call: TRBV5-6
cdr3_nt: TGTGCCAGCAGCCTCGGGAGCTTCTCCTACAATGAGCAGTTCTTC
cdr3_aa: CASSLGSFSYNEQFF

clone_size: many
d_call: NA
j_call: TRBJ2-7
v_call: TRBV28
cdr3_nt: TGTGCCAGCAGTTTGCGCAGGGCTCCGAGCTACGAGCAGTACTTC
cdr3_aa: CASSLRRAPSYEQYF

clone_size: many
d_call: NA
j_call: TRBJ2-7
v_call: TRBV10-2
cdr3_nt: TGCGCCAGCAGTGAGGACTTAAGCTCCTACGAGCAGTACTTC
cdr3_aa: CASSEDLSSYEQYF

clone_size: many
d_call: NA
j_call: TRBJ1-2
v_call: TRBV6-1
cdr3_nt: TGTGCCAGCAGTGAACTGGGATCCTATGGCTACACCTTC
cdr3_aa: CASSELGSYGYTF

clone_size: NA
d_call: TRBD2
j_call: TRBJ2-7
v_call: TRBV20-1
cdr3_nt: TGCAGTGCTAGAGATCCCCTAGCGGGAGGGTACGAGCAGTACTTC
cdr3_aa: CSARDPLAGGYEQYF

clone_size: NA
d_call: NA
j_call: TRBJ1-1
v_call: TRBV29-1
cdr3_nt: TGCAGCGGGATGACGGTGACTGAAGCTTTCTTT
cdr3_aa: CSGMTVTEAFF

clone_size: many
d_call: NA
j_call: TRBJ2-1
v_call: TRBV4-3
cdr3_nt: TGCGCCAGCAGCCGAGAACGCGGGTCCTACAATGAGCAGTTCTTC
cdr3_aa: CASSRERGSYNEQFF

clone_size: NA
d_call: NA
j_call: TRBJ2-7
v_call: TRBV6-2/TRBV6-3
cdr3_nt: TGTGCCAGCAGTCCAATAAAGGACGGCTACGAGCAGTACTTC
cdr3_aa: CASSPIKDGYEQYF

clone_size: many
d_call: TRBD1
j_call: TRBJ1-6
v_call: TRBV28
cdr3_nt: TGTGCCAGCAGTTCGGACAGGATCTATAATTCACCCCTCCACTTT
cdr3_aa: CASSSDRIYNSPLHF

clone_size: few
d_call: TRBD2
j_call: TRBJ2-3
v_call: TRBV6-4
cdr3_nt: TGTGCCAGCAAGAGCGGCGGGGGGTCGGCAGATACGCAGTATTTT
cdr3_aa: CASKSGGGSADTQYF

clone_size: many
d_call: NA
j_call: TRBJ2-1
v_call: TRBV7-9
cdr3_nt: TGTGCCAGCAGCTTAACTTCAAGCTCCTACAATGAGCAGTTCTTC
cdr3_aa: CASSLTSSSYNEQFF

clone_size: NA
d_call: NA
j_call: TRBJ2-3
v_call: TRBV29-1
cdr3_nt: TGCAGCGTTGAAGATCCAGGACTCCATAGGGCAGATACGCAGTATTTT
cdr3_aa: CSVEDPGLHRADTQYF

clone_size: many
d_call: NA
j_call: TRBJ2-5
v_call: TRBV9
cdr3_nt: TGTGCCAGCAGCGTTTCCGGGGGCCTAGGAGAGACCCAGTACTTC
cdr3_aa: CASSVSGGLGETQYF

clone_size: few
d_call: TRBD1
j_call: TRBJ2-1
v_call: TRBV7-6
cdr3_nt: TGTGCCAGCAGCCATGATGACAGGGGGCTTAGCAATGAGCAGTTCTTC
cdr3_aa: CASSHDDRGLSNEQFF

clone_size: NA
d_call: NA
j_call: TRBJ2-3
v_call: TRBV10-1
cdr3_nt: TGCGCCAGCCCCGTTTGCCCCGAAGATACGCAGTATTTT
cdr3_aa: CASPVCPEDTQYF

clone_size: many
d_call: TRBD2
j_call: TRBJ2-1
v_call: TRBV20-1
cdr3_nt: TGCAGTGCTAGAGATACCCCGACTAGCGGGAATGATGAGCAGTTCTTC
cdr3_aa: CSARDTPTSGNDEQFF

clone_size: NA
d_call: TRBD2
j_call: TRBJ2-1
v_call: TRBV9
cdr3_nt: TGTGCCAGCAGCGTAGTGGAGCGGGAGGGCCCCTACAATGAGCAGTTCTTC
cdr3_aa: CASSVVEREGPYNEQFF

clone_size: few
d_call: NA
j_call: TRBJ2-5
v_call: TRBV25-1
cdr3_nt: TGTGCCAGCAGTGCCACCGTCCGGGACACCGAGGAGGAGACCCAGTACTTC
cdr3_aa: CASSATVRDTEEETQYF

clone_size: many
d_call: NA
j_call: TRBJ2-5
v_call: TRBV29-1
cdr3_nt: TGCAGCGTTGAATGGGGAAACAGGGTGGAGGAGACCCAGTACTTC
cdr3_aa: CSVEWGNRVEETQYF

clone_size: many
d_call: NA
j_call: TRBJ2-6
v_call: TRBV4-3
cdr3_nt: TGCGCCAGCAGCCAAGTTGAGGGGACCGGGGCCAACGTCCTGACTTTC
cdr3_aa: CASSQVEGTGANVLTF

clone_size: many
d_call: TRBD1
j_call: TRBJ2-7
v_call: TRBV27
cdr3_nt: TGTGCCAGCAGAGGGACAGAGGTCGAGCAGTACTTC
cdr3_aa: CASRGTEVEQYF

clone_size: NA
d_call: NA
j_call: TRBJ2-5
v_call: TRBV5-5
cdr3_nt: TGTGCCAGCAGCCTGACAGCCGAAGCCTTTCAAGAGACCCAGTACTTC
cdr3_aa: CASSLTAEAFQETQYF

clone_size: many
d_call: TRBD1
j_call: TRBJ2-2
v_call: TRBV6-4
cdr3_nt: TGTGCCAGCAGTGACAATCGACAGGGTAGCACCGGGGAGCTGTTTTTT
cdr3_aa: CASSDNRQGSTGELFF

clone_size: NA
d_call: TRBD1
j_call: TRBJ2-2
v_call: TRBV12-3/TRBV12-4
cdr3_nt: TGTGCCGTACAGGGGACGAACACCGGGGAGCTGTTTTTT
cdr3_aa: CAVQGTNTGELFF

clone_size: few
d_call: NA
j_call: TRBJ2-3
v_call: TRBV20-1
cdr3_nt: TGCAGTGCTAGACAAACTAGACTCCGAACAGATACGCAGTATTTT
cdr3_aa: CSARQTRLRTDTQYF

clone_size: few
d_call: NA
j_call: TRBJ2-7
v_call: TRBV7-9
cdr3_nt: TGTGCCAGCAGCTCAGGACTGTCACCCTACGAGCAGTACTTC
cdr3_aa: CASSSGLSPYEQYF

clone_size: NA
d_call: NA
j_call: TRBJ2-1
v_call: TRBV6-5
cdr3_nt: TGTGCCAGCAGTTGGACACCCGGGACATCGGACCCCAATGAGCAGTTCTTC
cdr3_aa: CASSWTPGTSDPNEQFF

clone_size: NA
d_call: NA
j_call: TRBJ1-1
v_call: TRBV29-1
cdr3_nt: TGCAGCGTTTCGACAGGTGAATGGGCTGAAGCTTTCTTT
cdr3_aa: CSVSTGEWAEAFF

clone_size: NA
d_call: NA
j_call: TRBJ2-1
v_call: TRBV25-1
cdr3_nt: TGTGCCAGCAGTGAATATGGGCTAGGGTCGTCGTCTTACAATGAGCAGTTCTTC
cdr3_aa: CASSEYGLGSSSYNEQFF

clone_size: once
d_call: TRBD2
j_call: TRBJ2-7
v_call: TRBV6-5
cdr3_nt: TGTGCCAGCAGTTACCAGACTAGCGGGGAGCAGTACTTC
cdr3_aa: CASSYQTSGEQYF

clone_size: NA
d_call: NA
j_call: TRBJ2-2
v_call: TRBV6-2/TRBV6-3
cdr3_nt: TGTGCCAGCGGCATCATGGGGGAAACCGGGGAGCTGTTTTTT
cdr3_aa: CASGIMGETGELFF

clone_size: NA
d_call: NA
j_call: TRBJ1-2
v_call: TRBV10-3
cdr3_nt: TGTGCCATCAATCCCGGGACCGCCGTTGGCTACACCTTC
cdr3_aa: CAINPGTAVGYTF

clone_size: NA
d_call: TRBD1
j_call: TRBJ2-7
v_call: TRBV19
cdr3_nt: TGTGCCAGTAGTCCCCGGACAGGGGGCAGATCCTACGAGCAGTACTTC
cdr3_aa: CASSPRTGGRSYEQYF

clone_size: NA
d_call: NA
j_call: TRBJ2-5
v_call: TRBV21-1
cdr3_nt: TGTGCCATCCTGACAGGGGGGGAGACCCAGTACTTC
cdr3_aa: CAILTGGETQYF